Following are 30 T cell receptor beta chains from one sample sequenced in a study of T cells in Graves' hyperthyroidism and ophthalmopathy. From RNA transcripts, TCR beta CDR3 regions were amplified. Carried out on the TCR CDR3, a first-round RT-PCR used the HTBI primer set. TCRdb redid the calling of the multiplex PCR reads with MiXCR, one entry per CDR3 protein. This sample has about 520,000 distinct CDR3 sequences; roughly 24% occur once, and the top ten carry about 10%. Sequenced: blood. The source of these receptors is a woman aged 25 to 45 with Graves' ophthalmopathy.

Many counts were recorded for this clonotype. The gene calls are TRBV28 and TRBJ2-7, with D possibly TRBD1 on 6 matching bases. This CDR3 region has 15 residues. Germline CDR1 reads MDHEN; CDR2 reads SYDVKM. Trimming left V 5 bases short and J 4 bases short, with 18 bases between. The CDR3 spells CASSPYSQGVYEQYF. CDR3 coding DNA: TGTGCCAGCAGTCCCTACTCACAGGGTGTATACGAGCAGTACTTC. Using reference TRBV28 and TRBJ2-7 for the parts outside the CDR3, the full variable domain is DVKVTQSSRYLVKRTGEKVFLECVQDMDHENMFWYRQDPGLGLRLIYFSYDVKMKEKGDIPEGYSVSREKKERFSLILESASTNQTSMYLCASSPYSQGVYEQYFGPGTRLTVT.

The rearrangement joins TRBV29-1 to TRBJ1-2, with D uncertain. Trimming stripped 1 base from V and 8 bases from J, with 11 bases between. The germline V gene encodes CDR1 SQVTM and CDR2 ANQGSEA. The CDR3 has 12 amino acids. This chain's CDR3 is CSVEVVGGGYTF. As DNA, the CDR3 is TGCAGCGTTGAAGTGGTGGGTGGCGGCTACACCTTC. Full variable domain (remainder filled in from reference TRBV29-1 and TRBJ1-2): SAVISQKPSRDICQRGTSLTIQCQVDSQVTMMFWYRQQPGQSLTLIATANQGSEATYESGFVIDKFPISRPNLTFSTLTVSNMSPEDSSIYLCSVEVVGGGYTFGSGTRLTVV.

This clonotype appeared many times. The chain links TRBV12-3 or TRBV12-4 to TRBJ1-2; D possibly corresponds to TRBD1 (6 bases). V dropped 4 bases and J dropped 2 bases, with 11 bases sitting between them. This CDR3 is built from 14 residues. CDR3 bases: TGTGCCAGCAGTTCTGACCAGGGGAACTATGGCTACACCTTC. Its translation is CASSSDQGNYGYTF.

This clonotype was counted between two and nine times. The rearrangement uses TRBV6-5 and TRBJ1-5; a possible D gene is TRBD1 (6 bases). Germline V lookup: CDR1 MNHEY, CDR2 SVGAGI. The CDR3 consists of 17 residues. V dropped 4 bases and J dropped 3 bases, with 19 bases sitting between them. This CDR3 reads CASSSTIVPGANQPQHF. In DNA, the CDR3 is TGTGCCAGCAGTTCTACGATAGTTCCGGGGGCCAATCAGCCCCAGCATTTT.

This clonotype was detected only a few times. CDR3 DNA sequence: TGTGCCACCAGCAGAGACCGGGACAGGGTGCCCGGGGAGCTGTTTTTT. Translation gives CATSRDRDRVPGELFF. The chain has TRBV15 and TRBJ2-2; 9 bases match TRBD1. The trim removed 0 bases at V and 6 bases at J, leaving 5 bases unmatched. The germline V gene encodes CDR1 LNHNV and CDR2 YYDKDF (reference sequence). The CDR3 runs 16 residues.

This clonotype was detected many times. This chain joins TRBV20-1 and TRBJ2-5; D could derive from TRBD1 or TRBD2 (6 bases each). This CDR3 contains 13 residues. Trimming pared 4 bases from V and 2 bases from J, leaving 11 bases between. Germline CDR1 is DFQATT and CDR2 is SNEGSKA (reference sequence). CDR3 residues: CSANEGGQETQYF. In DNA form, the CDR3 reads TGCAGTGCTAATGAGGGGGGTCAAGAGACCCAGTACTTC.

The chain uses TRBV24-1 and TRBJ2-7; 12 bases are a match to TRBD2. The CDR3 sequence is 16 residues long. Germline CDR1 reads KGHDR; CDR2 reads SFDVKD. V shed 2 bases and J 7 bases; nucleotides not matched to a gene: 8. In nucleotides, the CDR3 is TGTGCCACCAGTGATTCACTAGCGGGAGGACCTAGGGAGCAGTACTTC. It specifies CATSDSLAGGPREQYF.

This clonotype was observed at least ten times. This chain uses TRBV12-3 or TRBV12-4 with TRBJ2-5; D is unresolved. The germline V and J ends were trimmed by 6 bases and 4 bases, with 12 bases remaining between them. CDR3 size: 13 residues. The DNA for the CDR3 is TGTGCCAGCAGAGACCAAGTAGGAGAGACCCAGTACTTC. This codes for CASRDQVGETQYF.

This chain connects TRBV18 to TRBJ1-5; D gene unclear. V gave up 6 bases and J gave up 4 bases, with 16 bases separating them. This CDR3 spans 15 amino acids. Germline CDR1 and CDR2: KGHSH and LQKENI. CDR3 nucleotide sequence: TGTGCCAGCTCTTGGGAGATCGGGCCAAATCAGCCCCAGCATTTT. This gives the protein CASSWEIGPNQPQHF.

The CDR3 is CAWSRGQGAGYGYTF. In DNA form, the CDR3 reads TGTGCCTGGAGTCGAGGACAGGGGGCTGGGTATGGCTACACCTTC. The chain couples TRBV30 to TRBJ1-2; 11 bases fit TRBD1. This CDR3 has 15 residues. V was clipped by 2 bases and J by 5 bases; unmatched bases: 7. Germline V CDR1 and CDR2: GTSNPN, SVGIG (reference sequence).

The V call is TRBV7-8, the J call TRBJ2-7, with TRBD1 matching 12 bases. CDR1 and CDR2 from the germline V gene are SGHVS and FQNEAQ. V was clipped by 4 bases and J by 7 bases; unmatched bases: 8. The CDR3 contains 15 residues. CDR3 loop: CASSSRDRGLPEQYF. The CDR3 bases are TGTGCCAGCAGCTCCCGGGACAGGGGGCTACCGGAGCAGTACTTC.

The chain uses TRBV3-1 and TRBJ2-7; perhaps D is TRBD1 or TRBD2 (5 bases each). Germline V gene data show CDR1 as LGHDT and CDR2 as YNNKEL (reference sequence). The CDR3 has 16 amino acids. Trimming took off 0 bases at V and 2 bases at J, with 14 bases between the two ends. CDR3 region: CASSQDGAPRPYEQYF. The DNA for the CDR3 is TGTGCCAGCAGCCAAGACGGGGCTCCTAGGCCCTACGAGCAGTACTTC.

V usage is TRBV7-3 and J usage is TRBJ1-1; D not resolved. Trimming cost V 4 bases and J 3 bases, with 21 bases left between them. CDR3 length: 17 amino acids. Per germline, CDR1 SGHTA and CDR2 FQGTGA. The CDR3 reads CASSSATDRSNYTEAFF. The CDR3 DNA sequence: TGTGCCAGCAGCTCAGCTACGGACCGGAGTAATTACACTGAAGCTTTCTTT. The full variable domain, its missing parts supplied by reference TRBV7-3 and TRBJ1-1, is GAGVSQTPSNKVTEKGKYVELRCDPISGHTALYWYRQSLGQGPEFLIYFQGTGAADDSGLPNDRFFAVRPEGSVSTLKIQRTERGDSAVYLCASSSATDRSNYTEAFFGQGTRLTVV.

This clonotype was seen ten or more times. The CDR3 reads CATLGQDEAFF. In DNA form, the CDR3 reads TGTGCCACCCTCGGACAGGACGAGGCTTTCTTT. The rearrangement uses TRBV2 and TRBJ1-1; TRBD1 agrees at 7 bases. The CDR3 covers 11 residues. V shed 10 bases, J shed 11 bases, and the junction held 10 bases outside the gene matches. Per germline, CDR1 SNHLY and CDR2 FYNNEI.

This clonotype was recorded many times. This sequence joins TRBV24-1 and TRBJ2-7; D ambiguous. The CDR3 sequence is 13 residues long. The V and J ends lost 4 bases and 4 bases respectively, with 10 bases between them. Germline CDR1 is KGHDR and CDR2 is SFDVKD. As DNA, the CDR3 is TGTGCCACCAGTGAAGGATGGGGTTACGAGCAGTACTTC. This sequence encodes CATSEGWGYEQYF.

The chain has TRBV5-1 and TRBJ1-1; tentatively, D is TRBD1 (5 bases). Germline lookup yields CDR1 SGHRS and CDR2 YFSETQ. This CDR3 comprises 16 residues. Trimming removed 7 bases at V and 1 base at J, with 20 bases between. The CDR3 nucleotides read TGCGCCAGCCGTACGAAAACCGGGACGCCGAACACTGAAGCTTTCTTT. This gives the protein CASRTKTGTPNTEAFF.

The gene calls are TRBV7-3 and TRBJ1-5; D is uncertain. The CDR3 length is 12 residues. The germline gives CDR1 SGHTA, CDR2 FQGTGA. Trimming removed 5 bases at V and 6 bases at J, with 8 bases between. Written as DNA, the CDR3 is TGTGCCAGCAGCCCTCACCTTCAGCCCCAGCATTTT. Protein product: CASSPHLQPQHF.

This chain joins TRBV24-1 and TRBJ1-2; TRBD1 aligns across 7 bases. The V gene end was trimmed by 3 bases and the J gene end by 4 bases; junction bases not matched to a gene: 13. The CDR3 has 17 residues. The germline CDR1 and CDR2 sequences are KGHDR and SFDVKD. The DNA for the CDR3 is TGTGCCACCAGTGATCCCAACCGACAGGGTGGAAGCTATGGCTACACCTTC. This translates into CATSDPNRQGGSYGYTF.

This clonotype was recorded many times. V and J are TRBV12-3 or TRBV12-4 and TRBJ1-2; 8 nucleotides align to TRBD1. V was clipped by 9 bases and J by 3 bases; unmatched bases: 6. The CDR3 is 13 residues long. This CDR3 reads CASGGQDHYGYTF. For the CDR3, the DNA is TGTGCCAGTGGGGGACAGGACCACTATGGCTACACCTTC.

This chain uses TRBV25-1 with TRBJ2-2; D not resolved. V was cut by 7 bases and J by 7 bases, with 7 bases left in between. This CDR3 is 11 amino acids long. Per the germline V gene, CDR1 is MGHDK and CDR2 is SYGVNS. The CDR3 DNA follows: TGTGCCAGCAATGTATTCGGGGAGCTGTTTTTT. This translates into CASNVFGELFF. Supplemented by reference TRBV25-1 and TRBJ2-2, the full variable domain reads EADIYQTPRYLVIGTGKKITLECSQTMGHDKMYWYQQDPGMELHLIHYSYGVNSTEKGDLSSESTVSRIRTEHFPLTLESARPSHTSQYLCASNVFGELFFGEGSRLTVL.

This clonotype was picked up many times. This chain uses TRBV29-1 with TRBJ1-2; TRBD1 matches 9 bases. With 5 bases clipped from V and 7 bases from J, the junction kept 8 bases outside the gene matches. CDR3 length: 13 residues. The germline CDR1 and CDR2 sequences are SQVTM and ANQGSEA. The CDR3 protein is CSVRTGEQGGYTF. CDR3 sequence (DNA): TGCAGCGTTCGGACAGGGGAACAGGGTGGCTACACCTTC.

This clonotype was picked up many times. This chain's CDR3 is CASSLSPYETQYF. CDR3 sequence (DNA): TGTGCCAGCAGTTTATCACCCTATGAGACCCAGTACTTC. The V call is TRBV27, the J call TRBJ2-5; the D is unclear. The CDR3 runs to 13 residues. V was trimmed by 0 bases and J by 5 bases, leaving 7 bases between them. Per germline, CDR1 MNHEY and CDR2 SMNVEV (reference sequence).

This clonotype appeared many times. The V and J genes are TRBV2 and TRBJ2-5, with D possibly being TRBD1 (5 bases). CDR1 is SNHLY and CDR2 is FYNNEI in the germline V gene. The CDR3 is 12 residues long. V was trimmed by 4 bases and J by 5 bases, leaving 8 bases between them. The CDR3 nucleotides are TGTGCCAGCAGTGGACAGAGTGAGACCCAGTACTTC. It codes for CASSGQSETQYF.

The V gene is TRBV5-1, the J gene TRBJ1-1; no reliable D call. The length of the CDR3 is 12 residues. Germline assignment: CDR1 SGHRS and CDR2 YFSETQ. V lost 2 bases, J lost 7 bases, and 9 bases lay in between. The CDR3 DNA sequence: TGCGCCAGCAGCTTTTCGGAGGGTGAAGCTTTCTTT. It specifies CASSFSEGEAFF.

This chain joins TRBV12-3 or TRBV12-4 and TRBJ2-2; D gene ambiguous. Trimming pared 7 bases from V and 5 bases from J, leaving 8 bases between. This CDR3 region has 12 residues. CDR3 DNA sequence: TGTGCCAGCACCATTCCAACCGGGGAGCTGTTTTTT. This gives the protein CASTIPTGELFF.

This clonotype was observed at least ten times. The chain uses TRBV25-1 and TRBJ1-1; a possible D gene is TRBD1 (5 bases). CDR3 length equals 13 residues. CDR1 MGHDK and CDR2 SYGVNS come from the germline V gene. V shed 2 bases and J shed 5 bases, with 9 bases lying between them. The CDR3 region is CASSEGTWTEAFF. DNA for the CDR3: TGTGCCAGCAGTGAAGGGACGTGGACTGAAGCTTTCTTT.

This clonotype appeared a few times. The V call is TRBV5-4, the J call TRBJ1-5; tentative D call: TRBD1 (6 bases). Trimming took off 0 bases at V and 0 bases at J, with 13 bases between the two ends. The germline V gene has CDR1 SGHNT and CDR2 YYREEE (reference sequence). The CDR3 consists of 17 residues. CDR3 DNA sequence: TGTGCCAGCAGCTTGGGGGCAGGGGACCATAGCAATCAGCCCCAGCATTTT. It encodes CASSLGAGDHSNQPQHF.

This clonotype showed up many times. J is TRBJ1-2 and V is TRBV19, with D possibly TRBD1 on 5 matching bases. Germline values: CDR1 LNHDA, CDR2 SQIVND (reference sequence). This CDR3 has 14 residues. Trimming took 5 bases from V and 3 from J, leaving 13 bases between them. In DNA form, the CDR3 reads TGTGCCAGTAGTCAAACCGGGACCCACTATGGCTACACCTTC. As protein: CASSQTGTHYGYTF.

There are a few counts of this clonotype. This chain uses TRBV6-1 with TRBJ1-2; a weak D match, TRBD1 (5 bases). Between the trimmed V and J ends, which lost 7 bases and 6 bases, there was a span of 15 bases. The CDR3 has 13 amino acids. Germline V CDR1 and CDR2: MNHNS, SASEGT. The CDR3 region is CASTNGPGNGYTF. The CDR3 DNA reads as TGTGCCAGCACCAACGGGCCAGGGAATGGCTACACCTTC.

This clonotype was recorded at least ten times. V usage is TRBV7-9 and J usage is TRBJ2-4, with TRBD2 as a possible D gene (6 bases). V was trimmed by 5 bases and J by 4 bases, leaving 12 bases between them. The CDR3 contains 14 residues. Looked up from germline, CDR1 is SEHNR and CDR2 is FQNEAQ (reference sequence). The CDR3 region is CASSLNGGKNIQYF. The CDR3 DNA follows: TGTGCCAGCAGCCTCAACGGGGGAAAAAACATTCAGTACTTC.